The 8 T cell receptor beta chains below all came from one sample that was sequenced in a study of cytomegalovirus exposure and HLA in healthy donors. PCR primers comprised 60 Vbeta and 13 Jbeta primers. Some clones are missing from TCRdb's copy, which holds only in-frame ones; the method was immunoSEQ multiplex PCR. The sample has fewer than 250,000 clones, around 90% seen once. The sample comprised PBMCs. The receptor source for this set is a boy aged 2 to 9 in good health and CMV-seronegative.

The V gene is TRBV10-3, the J gene TRBJ1-4; D remains unclear. Germline CDR1 reads ENHRY; CDR2 reads SYGVKD. Trimming removed 0 bases from V and 8 bases from J, with 13 bases in between. This CDR3 is 15 amino acids long. This CDR3 reads CAISESSEKSEKLFF. CDR3 DNA sequence: TGTGCCATCAGTGAGTCGAGTGAAAAATCCGAAAAACTGTTTTTT.

This chain links TRBV5-1 with TRBJ1-3, with unresolved D. The CDR3 spans 13 residues. Germline loops: CDR1 SGHRS, CDR2 YFSETQ. Trimming removed 7 bases from V and 0 bases from J, with 8 bases in between. CDR3 sequence (DNA): TGCGCCAGCCGCGAGGGCTCTGGAAACACCATATATTTT. This translates into CASREGSGNTIYF.

The gene calls are TRBV5-1 and TRBJ2-7, with 8 bases lining up with TRBD1. This CDR3 region has 13 residues. V trimming: 4 bases; J trimming: 8 bases; junction bases outside the gene matches: 8. The germline CDR1 and CDR2 sequences are SGHRS and YFSETQ. The CDR3: CASSEDRDRQQYF. CDR3 DNA: TGCGCCAGCAGCGAGGACCGGGACAGGCAGCAGTACTTC.

The CDR3 coding sequence is TGTGCCAGCAGATCGACAGGGAGTGAAAACACTGAAGCTTTCTTT. This codes for CASRSTGSENTEAFF. The gene calls are TRBV6-9 and TRBJ1-1, with 7 bases matching TRBD1. The trim removed 6 bases at V and 2 bases at J, leaving 9 bases unmatched. Germline CDR1 MNHGY, CDR2 SVAAGI. The CDR3 length is 15 residues.

This clone came up a few times. The V gene is TRBV7-9, the J gene TRBJ1-5; D unresolved. The V and J ends lost 0 bases and 11 bases respectively, with 11 bases between them. CDR1 SEHNR and CDR2 FQNEAQ come from the germline V gene (reference sequence). The CDR3 consists of 13 residues. CDR3 DNA sequence: TGTGCCAGCAGCTTAGCTAGCTCGGAGACCCAGCATTTT. Translation: CASSLASSETQHF.

V gene TRBV15 combines with J gene TRBJ2-2; 9 nucleotides line up with TRBD1. Germline V CDR1 and CDR2: LNHNV, YYDKDF (reference sequence). J lost 4 bases, V lost 2 bases, and 5 bases had no gene match. CDR3 length: 16 amino acids. CDR3 sequence reads: CATSRLQGAGTGELFF. The CDR3 bases are TGTGCCACCAGCAGACTACAGGGGGCAGGCACCGGGGAGCTGTTTTTT.

Comments on this clone: One end of the junction varies from germline; a read error may be responsible. The same CDR3 can be traced to other DNA sequences in this sample. The gene calls are TRBV13 and TRBJ2-7, with D unclear. Germline V CDR1 and CDR2: PRHDT, FYEKMQ (reference sequence). The CDR3 totals 15 residues. CDR3 DNA sequence: TGTGCCAGCAGCCCCATAGCAATTAGGTCCTCCGAGCAGTACTTC. Its protein product is CASSPIAIRSSEQYF.

The chain carries TRBV4-2 and TRBJ1-6; D gene uncertain. The CDR3 loop spans 20 amino acids. Germline loops: CDR1 LGHNA, CDR2 YNFKEQ. V was clipped by 0 bases and J by 0 bases, with 18 bases between them. The CDR3, as DNA: TGTGCCAGCAGCCAAGATCGGGGTTGGGGTCGGAGCTCCTATAATTCACCCCTCCACTTT. The encoded protein is CASSQDRGWGRSSYNSPLHF.